The 4 T cell receptor beta chains listed next were all sequenced from one sample in a study of neoadjuvant anti-PD-1 for oral cavity cancer. Assay: immunoSEQ multiplex PCR; the TCRdb copy retains only in-frame clones and omits some. The sample includes 15,000 or so clones, about three fifths of them seen just once. Here the sequenced sample was PBMCs, taken before nivolumab (anti-PD-1) treatment. Receptor source: a person between 40 and 85 years old with oral cavity squamous cell carcinoma.

This chain uses TRBV19 with TRBJ1-2; 8 bases map to TRBD1. Germline CDR1 is LNHDA and CDR2 is SQIVND (reference sequence). Trimming removed 0 bases from V and 7 bases from J; junction bases left unmatched: 7. The CDR3 covers 15 residues. The CDR3 is CASSIDAGGIRGYTF. CDR3 DNA: TGTGCCAGTAGTATAGATGCAGGGGGCATCCGTGGCTACACCTTC.

The rearrangement joins TRBV20-1 to TRBJ1-1, with D unresolved. Germline CDR1 and CDR2: DFQATT and SNEGSKA (reference sequence). V was shortened by 0 bases and J by 3 bases, with 2 bases between the two germline ends. This CDR3 region has 11 residues. CDR3 DNA sequence: TGCAGTGCTAGAGATGACACTGAAGCTTTCTTT. It yields the protein CSARDDTEAFF.

The chain couples TRBV11-3 to TRBJ2-1; TRBD1 aligns across 8 bases. This CDR3 spans 16 amino acids. CDR1 SGHNT and CDR2 YENEEA come from the germline V gene. The trim removed 5 bases at V and 7 bases at J, leaving 13 bases unmatched. This CDR3 reads CASSPFEGTGLNEQFF. CDR3 sequence (DNA): TGTGCCAGCAGCCCGTTTGAAGGGACAGGCCTTAATGAGCAGTTCTTC.

The V gene is TRBV5-1, the J gene TRBJ2-5; D uncertain. Looked up from germline, CDR1 is SGHRS and CDR2 is YFSETQ. The CDR3 loop spans 12 amino acids. With 4 bases removed from V and 0 bases from J, the gap between germline ends came to 4 bases. The CDR3 spells CASSRDQETQYF. DNA for the CDR3: TGCGCCAGCAGCCGGGACCAAGAGACCCAGTACTTC. Filled out from reference TRBV5-1 and TRBJ2-5, the complete variable domain reads KAGVTQTPRYLIKTRGQQVTLSCSPISGHRSVSWYQQTPGQGLQFLFEYFSETQRNKGNFPGRFSGRQFSNSRSEMNVSTLELGDSALYLCASSRDQETQYFGPGTRLLVL.